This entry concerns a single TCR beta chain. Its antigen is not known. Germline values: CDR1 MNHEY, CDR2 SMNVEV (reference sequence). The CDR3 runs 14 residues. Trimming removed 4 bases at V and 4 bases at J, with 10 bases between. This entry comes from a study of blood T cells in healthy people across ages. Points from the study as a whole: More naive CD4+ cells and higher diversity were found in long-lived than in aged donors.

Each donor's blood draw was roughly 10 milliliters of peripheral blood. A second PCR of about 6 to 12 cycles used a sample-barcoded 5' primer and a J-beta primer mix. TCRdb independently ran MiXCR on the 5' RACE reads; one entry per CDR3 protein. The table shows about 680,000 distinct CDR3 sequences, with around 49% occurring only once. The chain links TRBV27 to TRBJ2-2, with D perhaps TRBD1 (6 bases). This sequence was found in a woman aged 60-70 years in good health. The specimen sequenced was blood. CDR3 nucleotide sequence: TGTGCCAGCAGTTATGGCAGGGGCACCGGGGAGCTGTTTTTT. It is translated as CASSYGRGTGELFF.